This is a list of T cell receptor beta chains from one sample in a study of blood T cells in healthy people across ages. A single record per CDR3 protein comes from TCRdb applying MiXCR to the 5' RACE reads. The profile covers approximately 850,000 distinct CDR3 sequences, with nearly 60% appearing a single time and around 20% taken by the ten largest. Sequenced sample: blood. The receptors come from a man aged 25-45 years in good health. CDR3s include the opening cysteine and the closing phenylalanine or tryptophan. A D gene is named only where the DNA matches it firmly. Rows give clone size only sometimes, using once, few, many, or a class for an expanded clone.

length,J,D,V,size,CDR3,DNA
17,TRBJ2-1,TRBD2,TRBV9,NA,CASSPRGGSGGNNEQFF,TGTGCCAGCAGCCCCCGGGGGGGTAGCGGGGGGAACAATGAGCAGTTCTTC
14,TRBJ2-7,NA,TRBV29-1,many,CSVAAQGRTYEQYF,TGCAGCGTTGCAGCACAGGGAAGGACCTACGAGCAGTACTTC
17,TRBJ1-1,NA,TRBV7-9,many,CASRSARGVLMNTEAFF,TGTGCCAGCAGGTCCGCCCGGGGGGTGCTCATGAACACTGAAGCTTTCTTT
13,TRBJ2-7,TRBD1,TRBV5-6,NA,CASSLQGQLEQYF,TGTGCCAGCAGCCTGCAGGGACAGCTCGAGCAGTACTTC
14,TRBJ2-1,NA,TRBV20-1,NA,CSATVGASVDEQFF,TGCAGTGCAACCGTGGGGGCCTCGGTTGATGAGCAGTTCTTC
14,TRBJ2-5,TRBD2,TRBV5-6,NA,CASSSGLAPETQYF,TGTGCCAGCAGCTCGGGACTAGCCCCAGAGACCCAGTACTTC
14,TRBJ2-1,TRBD1,TRBV9,NA,CASSVSTGGDEQFF,TGTGCCAGCAGCGTTTCCACAGGGGGCGATGAGCAGTTCTTC
17,TRBJ2-7,NA,TRBV13,NA,CASSFQAQGPPGYEQYF,TGTGCCAGCAGCTTCCAAGCGCAGGGCCCCCCGGGCTACGAGCAGTACTTC
14,TRBJ2-7,NA,TRBV9,NA,CASSVVESSYEQYF,TGTGCCAGCAGCGTAGTCGAGAGCTCCTACGAGCAGTACTTC
14,TRBJ1-5,TRBD1,TRBV27,NA,CASSTYRGHQPQHF,TGTGCCAGCAGTACCTACAGGGGACATCAGCCCCAGCATTTT
16,TRBJ1-1,NA,TRBV28,NA,CASSSPSVRMNTEAFF,TGTGCCAGCAGTTCCCCTTCGGTGCGCATGAACACTGAAGCTTTCTTT
16,TRBJ2-1,TRBD1,TRBV7-9,NA,CASSAGTGGAWNEQFF,TGTGCCAGCAGCGCCGGGACAGGGGGCGCGTGGAATGAGCAGTTCTTC
16,TRBJ2-1,TRBD2,TRBV6-5,NA,CASSNILAGGPHEQFF,TGTGCCAGCAGCAATATTCTAGCGGGGGGCCCTCATGAGCAGTTCTTC
14,TRBJ2-1,NA,TRBV12-3/TRBV12-4,NA,CASRLDNSYNEQFF,TGTGCCAGCAGGCTCGACAACTCCTACAATGAGCAGTTCTTC
15,TRBJ2-4,TRBD1,TRBV4-3,NA,CASSQDGTVVYKQYF,TGCGCCAGCAGCCAAGACGGGACAGTTGTTTACAAGCAGTACTTC
14,TRBJ2-7,NA,TRBV6-2/TRBV6-3,NA,CASSLYSVSYEQYF,TGTGCCAGCAGTTTATACTCAGTGAGCTACGAGCAGTACTTC
16,TRBJ2-5,NA,TRBV4-2,NA,CASSQGLTREKETQYF,TGTGCCAGCAGCCAGGGCCTTACGAGGGAGAAAGAGACCCAGTACTTC
13,TRBJ2-5,TRBD2,TRBV6-2/TRBV6-3,NA,CASSYSGGLAGYF,TGTGCCAGCAGTTACTCGGGAGGACTAGCGGGGTACTTC
17,TRBJ2-3,TRBD2,TRBV20-1,once,CSARVSSGGVGPYTQYF,TGCAGTGCTAGGGTTTCGAGCGGGGGGGTTGGTCCGTATACGCAGTATTTT
15,TRBJ2-5,TRBD1,TRBV20-1,NA,CNARDMTGVGETQYF,TGCAATGCTAGAGACATGACAGGGGTTGGGGAGACCCAGTACTTC
16,TRBJ2-1,NA,TRBV7-2,few,CASSSLGGTSYNEQFF,TGTGCCAGCAGCTCTCTTGGGGGGACCTCCTACAATGAGCAGTTCTTC
14,TRBJ2-7,TRBD2,TRBV6-2/TRBV6-3,NA,CASRTSGGSYEQYF,TGTGCCAGCAGAACATCCGGCGGGAGTTACGAGCAGTACTTC
13,TRBJ1-1,NA,TRBV3-1,NA,CASSDDVRTEAFF,TGTGCCAGCAGCGACGACGTACGTACCGAAGCTTTCTTT
14,TRBJ1-6,NA,TRBV28,NA,CASSPSAGNSPLHF,TGTGCCAGCAGTCCCTCCGCCGGTAATTCACCCCTCCACTTT
14,TRBJ1-5,NA,TRBV12-5,once,CASGLVGGNQPQHF,TGTGCTAGTGGTTTAGTTGGGGGCAATCAGCCCCAGCATTTT
16,TRBJ2-3,TRBD2,TRBV4-3,few,CASSIYSGSATDTQYF,TGCGCCAGCAGCATATATAGCGGGAGCGCCACAGATACGCAGTATTTT
14,TRBJ2-5,NA,TRBV20-1,few,CSARAPGPQETQYF,TGCAGTGCTAGAGCCCCGGGACCTCAAGAGACCCAGTACTTC
19,TRBJ2-5,NA,TRBV2,NA,CASSERVSGGGHLEETQYF,TGTGCCAGCAGTGAAAGGGTGTCGGGCGGGGGCCACCTAGAGGAGACCCAGTACTTC
13,TRBJ2-7,TRBD2,TRBV20-1,NA,CSAKTSGTYAQYF,TGCAGTGCTAAGACTAGCGGAACCTACGCGCAGTACTTC
13,TRBJ1-1,TRBD1,TRBV10-3,once,CAISGDRGAEAFF,TGTGCCATCAGTGGGGACAGGGGCGCTGAAGCTTTCTTT
13,TRBJ2-1,NA,TRBV6-2/TRBV6-3,few,CASSSPRGREQFF,TGTGCCAGCAGTTCCCCGCGAGGCCGCGAGCAGTTCTTC
13,TRBJ2-3,NA,TRBV6-2/TRBV6-3,NA,CASSEVGSDTQYF,TGTGCCAGCAGCGAAGTGGGATCAGATACGCAGTATTTT
15,TRBJ1-5,NA,TRBV3-1,NA,CASSQDTIPNQPQHF,TGTGCCAGCAGCCAAGATACTATCCCAAATCAGCCCCAGCATTTT
13,TRBJ1-1,NA,TRBV7-2,NA,CASSFRRDTEAFF,TGTGCCAGCAGCTTTCGTCGAGACACTGAAGCTTTCTTT
13,TRBJ1-2,NA,TRBV20-1,once,CSASSRANYGYTF,TGCAGTGCTAGCAGCCGGGCCAACTATGGCTACACCTTC
16,TRBJ2-2,NA,TRBV6-5,NA,CASSYSVAANTGELFF,TGTGCCAGCAGTTACTCTGTAGCGGCCAACACCGGGGAGCTGTTTTTT
15,TRBJ1-2,NA,TRBV18,NA,CASSPKGGNNYGYTF,TGTGCCAGCTCACCAAAAGGGGGAAATAACTATGGCTACACCTTC
15,TRBJ2-3,TRBD2,TRBV7-9,NA,CASSPRGGETDTQYF,TGTGCCAGCAGCCCGCGGGGGGGCGAGACAGATACGCAGTATTTT
13,TRBJ1-2,NA,TRBV7-9,NA,CASSPHRADGYTF,TGTGCCAGCAGCCCTCACAGGGCTGATGGCTACACCTTC
13,TRBJ1-2,NA,TRBV28,NA,CASSLLLDSDYTF,TGTGCCAGCAGTTTATTGCTCGACTCGGACTACACCTTC
16,TRBJ2-1,TRBD1,TRBV4-3,few,CASSDRASRAYNEQFF,TGCGCCAGCAGTGACAGGGCCTCCAGAGCTTACAATGAGCAGTTCTTC
14,TRBJ2-1,TRBD1,TRBV7-2,NA,CASSYGTGHNEQFF,TGTGCCAGCAGCTACGGGACAGGGCACAATGAGCAGTTCTTC
14,TRBJ1-5,NA,TRBV7-2,NA,CASSQDRNNQPQHF,TGTGCCAGCAGCCAGGACAGAAACAATCAGCCCCAGCATTTT